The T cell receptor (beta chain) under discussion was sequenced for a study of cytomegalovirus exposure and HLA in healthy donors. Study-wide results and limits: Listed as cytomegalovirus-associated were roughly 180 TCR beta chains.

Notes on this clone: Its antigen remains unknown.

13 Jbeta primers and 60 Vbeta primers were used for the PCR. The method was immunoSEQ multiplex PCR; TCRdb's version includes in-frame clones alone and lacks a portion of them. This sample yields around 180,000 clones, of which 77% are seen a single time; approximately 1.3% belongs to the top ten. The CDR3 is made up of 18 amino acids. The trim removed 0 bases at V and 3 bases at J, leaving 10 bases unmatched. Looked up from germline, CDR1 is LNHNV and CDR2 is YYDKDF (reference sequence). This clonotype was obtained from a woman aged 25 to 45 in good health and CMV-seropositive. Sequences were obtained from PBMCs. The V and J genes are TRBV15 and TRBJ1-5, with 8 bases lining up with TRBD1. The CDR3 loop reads CATSREGQGAWDNQPQHF. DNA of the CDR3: TGTGCCACCAGCAGAGAGGGGCAGGGGGCTTGGGACAATCAGCCCCAGCATTTT.